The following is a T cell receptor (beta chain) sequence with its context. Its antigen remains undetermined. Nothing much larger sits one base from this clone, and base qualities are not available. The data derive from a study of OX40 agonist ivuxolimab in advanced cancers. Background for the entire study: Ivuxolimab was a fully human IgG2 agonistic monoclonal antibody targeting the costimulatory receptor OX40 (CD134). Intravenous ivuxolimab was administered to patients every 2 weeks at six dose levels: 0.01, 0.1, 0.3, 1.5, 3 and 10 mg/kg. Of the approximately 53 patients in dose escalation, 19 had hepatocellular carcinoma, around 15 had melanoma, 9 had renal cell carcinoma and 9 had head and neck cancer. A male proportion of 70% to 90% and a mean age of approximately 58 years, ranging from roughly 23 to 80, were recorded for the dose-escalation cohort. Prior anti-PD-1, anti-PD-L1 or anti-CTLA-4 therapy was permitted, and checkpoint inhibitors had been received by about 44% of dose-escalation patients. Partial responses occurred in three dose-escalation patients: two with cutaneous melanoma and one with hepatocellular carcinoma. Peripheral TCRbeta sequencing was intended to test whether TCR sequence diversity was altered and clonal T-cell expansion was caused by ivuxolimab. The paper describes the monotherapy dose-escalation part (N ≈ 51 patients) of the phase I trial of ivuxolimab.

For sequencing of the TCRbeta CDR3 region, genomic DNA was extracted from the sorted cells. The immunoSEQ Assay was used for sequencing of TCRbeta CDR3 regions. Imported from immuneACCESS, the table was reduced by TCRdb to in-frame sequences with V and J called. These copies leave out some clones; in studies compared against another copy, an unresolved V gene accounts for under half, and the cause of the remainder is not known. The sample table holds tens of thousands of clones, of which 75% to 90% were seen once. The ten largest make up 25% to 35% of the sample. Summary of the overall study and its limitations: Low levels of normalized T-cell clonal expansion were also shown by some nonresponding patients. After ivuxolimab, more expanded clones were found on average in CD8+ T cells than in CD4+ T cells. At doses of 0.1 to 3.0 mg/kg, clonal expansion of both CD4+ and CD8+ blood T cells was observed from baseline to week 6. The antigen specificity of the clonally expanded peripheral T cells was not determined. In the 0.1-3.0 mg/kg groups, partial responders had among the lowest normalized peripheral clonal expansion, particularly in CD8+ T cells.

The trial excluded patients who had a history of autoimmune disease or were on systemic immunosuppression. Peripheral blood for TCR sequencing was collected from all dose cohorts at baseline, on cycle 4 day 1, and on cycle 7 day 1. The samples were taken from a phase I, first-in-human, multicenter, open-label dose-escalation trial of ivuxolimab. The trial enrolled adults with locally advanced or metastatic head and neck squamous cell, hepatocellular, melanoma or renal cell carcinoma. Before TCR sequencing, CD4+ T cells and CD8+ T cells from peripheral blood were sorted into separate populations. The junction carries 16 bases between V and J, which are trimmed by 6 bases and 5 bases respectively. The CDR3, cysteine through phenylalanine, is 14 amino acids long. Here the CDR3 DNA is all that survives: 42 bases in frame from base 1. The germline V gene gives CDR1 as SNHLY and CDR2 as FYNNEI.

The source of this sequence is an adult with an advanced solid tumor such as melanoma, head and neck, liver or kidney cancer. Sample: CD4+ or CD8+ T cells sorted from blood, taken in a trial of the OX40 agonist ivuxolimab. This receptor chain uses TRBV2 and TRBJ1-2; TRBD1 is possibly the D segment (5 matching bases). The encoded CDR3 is CASRGGENLYGYTF. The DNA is TGTGCCAGCAGGGGGGGAGAAAACTTATATGGCTACACCTTC.